Listed below are T cell receptor beta chains from one sample, sequenced in a study of T cells in Graves' hyperthyroidism and ophthalmopathy. TCRdb called the multiplex PCR reads again in MiXCR, with one record for every CDR3 protein. In the table there are approximately 400,000 distinct CDR3 sequences, 11% to 15% of which are singletons. Sequencing was carried out using blood. The receptor source for this set is a man over 45 with Graves' ophthalmopathy. CDR3s include the opening cysteine and the closing phenylalanine or tryptophan. The D gene is left open where the match is weak. Size is omitted from some rows. Given values are once, few, many or a class for expanded clones.

v_gene,abundance,j_gene,d_gene,CDR3nt,CDR3aa
TRBV20-1,many,TRBJ2-1,TRBD2,TGCAGTGCTAGAGGGCTAGCGGGACGCAATGAGCAGTTCTTC,CSARGLAGRNEQFF
TRBV5-1,NA,TRBJ2-5,NA,TGCGCCAGCAGCTTGGTTGGGGGTGTTGAGACCCAGTACTTC,CASSLVGGVETQYF
TRBV3-1,few,TRBJ1-1,TRBD1,TGTGCCAGCAGCCCGGACAGGGGGAGGTACACTGAAGCTTTCTTT,CASSPDRGRYTEAFF
TRBV30,NA,TRBJ2-7,NA,TGTGCCTGGAGTGTGGGGAGGAGCTCCTACGAGCAGTACTTC,CAWSVGRSSYEQYF
TRBV7-9,few,TRBJ2-5,TRBD1,TGTGCTAGCAGCCCGAGGGCGGGACAGGGAAGAGAGACCCAGTACTTC,CASSPRAGQGRETQYF
TRBV28,many,TRBJ2-2,NA,TGTGCCAGCAGTCAGAGTAAATTAGGGGTAAACACCGGGGAGCTGTTTTTT,CASSQSKLGVNTGELFF
TRBV29-1,NA,TRBJ1-2,NA,TGCAGCGTTGAAGTCCACCGATTGGGCCACACCTTC,CSVEVHRLGHTF
TRBV20-1,NA,TRBJ2-7,NA,TGCAGTGCTCGGAGCCGATACGAGCAGTACTTC,CSARSRYEQYF
TRBV6-2/TRBV6-3,few,TRBJ2-7,NA,TGTGCCAGCAGGGATCAGGGCGAAACCTACGAGCAGTACTTC,CASRDQGETYEQYF
TRBV24-1,few,TRBJ2-1,NA,TGTGCCACCAGTGATTTGTCACAGAGTTCCCCCAATGAGCAGTTCTTC,CATSDLSQSSPNEQFF
TRBV28,many,TRBJ1-6,NA,TGTGCCAGCAGTAAACCAGGGAATTCACCCCTCCACTTT,CASSKPGNSPLHF
TRBV3-1,many,TRBJ1-1,TRBD1,TGTGCCAGCAGCCATCTTGGACAGGGTGGGGCTTTCTTT,CASSHLGQGGAFF
TRBV20-1,few,TRBJ2-1,TRBD2,TGCAGTGCTAGGCCCGGGACTAGAGAAATATTGGCCTACAATGAGCAGTTCTTC,CSARPGTREILAYNEQFF
TRBV3-1,few,TRBJ2-7,TRBD1,TGTGCCAGCAGCCACTGGGACAGGGCATACGAGCAGTACTTC,CASSHWDRAYEQYF
TRBV19,few,TRBJ2-6,NA,TGTGCCAGTAGAGCTAGCTCTGGGGCCAACGTCCTGACTTTC,CASRASSGANVLTF
TRBV7-9,many,TRBJ1-5,TRBD1,TGTGCCAGCAGCTCCGACGGCAGGGGGGATCAGCCCCAGCATTTT,CASSSDGRGDQPQHF
TRBV5-5,many,TRBJ1-1,NA,TGTGCCAGCACCGCCGAAACCCCAGGGAACACTGAAGCTTTCTTT,CASTAETPGNTEAFF
TRBV14,many,TRBJ2-3,TRBD2,TGTGCCAGCAGCCATACTAGCGGGAGCTCAGATACGCAGTATTTT,CASSHTSGSSDTQYF
TRBV10-3,NA,TRBJ2-1,TRBD2,TGTGCCATCAGTGAATCGGGAGGGCCTCGGAATGAGCAGTTCTTC,CAISESGGPRNEQFF
TRBV28,NA,TRBJ2-1,NA,TGTGCCAGCAGTTTCCGGGAGCTTGTTAGGGATGAGCAGTTCTTC,CASSFRELVRDEQFF
TRBV18,many,TRBJ2-2,NA,TGTGCCAGCTCACTATCGACATTCAGGGAGCTGTTTTTT,CASSLSTFRELFF
TRBV4-1,few,TRBJ1-6,NA,TGCGCCAGCAGCCGTGAGGGTTCACCCCTCCACTTT,CASSREGSPLHF
TRBV7-8,many,TRBJ2-1,TRBD2,TGTGCCAGCAGCTTAGTTTTACTAGCGGGACCGTTAAATGAGCAGTTCTTC,CASSLVLLAGPLNEQFF
TRBV6-5,NA,TRBJ2-5,TRBD1,TGTGCCAGCAGTTACTGGACAGGAATTGAGACCCAGTACTTC,CASSYWTGIETQYF
TRBV7-8,few,TRBJ2-3,NA,TGTGCCAGCAGCCTGGGACGATCCCGCACAGATACGCAGTATTTT,CASSLGRSRTDTQYF
TRBV14,NA,TRBJ2-3,NA,TGTGCCAGCAGCCAAGAGGGATTGATGGATACGCAGTATTTT,CASSQEGLMDTQYF
TRBV7-9,NA,TRBJ2-5,TRBD1,TGTGCCAGCAGCCGGGACAGGAGAGAACGAGAGACCCAGTACTTC,CASSRDRRERETQYF
TRBV18,NA,TRBJ1-5,NA,TGTGCCAGCTCACCACAGCCCCAGCATTTT,CASSPQPQHF
TRBV11-3,NA,TRBJ2-5,TRBD1,TGTGCCAGCAGCCCAGGACAGGGGGCGGGATGGGAGACCCAGTACTTC,CASSPGQGAGWETQYF
TRBV5-1,few,TRBJ1-2,NA,TGCGCCAGCAGCTTGGAAGTCGGGGGACATGGCTACACCTTC,CASSLEVGGHGYTF
TRBV19,few,TRBJ1-5,NA,TGTGCCAGTAGTACCGACCGTCAGCCCCAGCATTTT,CASSTDRQPQHF
TRBV5-1,many,TRBJ2-1,NA,TGCGCCAGCAGCTTGGGAGGAAGCGGGTTATACAATGAGCAGTTCTTC,CASSLGGSGLYNEQFF
TRBV19,NA,TRBJ1-1,NA,TGTGCCAGTAGTGCTGAAGATTACACTGAAGCTTTCTTT,CASSAEDYTEAFF
TRBV9,few,TRBJ1-6,NA,TGTGCCAGCAGCGTAGAGTCAAAACATAATTCACCCCTCCACTTT,CASSVESKHNSPLHF
TRBV6-2/TRBV6-3,NA,TRBJ2-3,NA,TGTGCCAGCAAGGTCAACACAGATACGCAGTATTTT,CASKVNTDTQYF
TRBV7-8,many,TRBJ2-1,NA,TGTGCCAGCAGCCCCACCCCGGGTGGGGGGAATGAGCAGTTCTTC,CASSPTPGGGNEQFF
TRBV7-9,many,TRBJ2-1,NA,TGTGCCAGCAGCTCAGAGCCGGTACGGTCGGGGGCCTACAATGAGCAGTTCTTC,CASSSEPVRSGAYNEQFF
TRBV12-5,many,TRBJ1-2,NA,TGTGCTAGTGGTTTGGTAACCGGGAAGCTTCTAGGGAACTATGGCTACACCTTC,CASGLVTGKLLGNYGYTF
TRBV7-2,NA,TRBJ2-5,NA,TGTGCCAGCAGCTTAAGGGCCTCCCGGGAGACCCAGTACTTC,CASSLRASRETQYF
TRBV28,many,TRBJ2-7,TRBD1,TGTGCCAGCAGTCGCAATACAGGGGGTAGAAGGTACGAGCAGTACTTC,CASSRNTGGRRYEQYF
TRBV9,few,TRBJ2-1,NA,TGTGCCAGCAGCGTAGGGTCAACCTCCTACAATGAGCAGTTCTTC,CASSVGSTSYNEQFF